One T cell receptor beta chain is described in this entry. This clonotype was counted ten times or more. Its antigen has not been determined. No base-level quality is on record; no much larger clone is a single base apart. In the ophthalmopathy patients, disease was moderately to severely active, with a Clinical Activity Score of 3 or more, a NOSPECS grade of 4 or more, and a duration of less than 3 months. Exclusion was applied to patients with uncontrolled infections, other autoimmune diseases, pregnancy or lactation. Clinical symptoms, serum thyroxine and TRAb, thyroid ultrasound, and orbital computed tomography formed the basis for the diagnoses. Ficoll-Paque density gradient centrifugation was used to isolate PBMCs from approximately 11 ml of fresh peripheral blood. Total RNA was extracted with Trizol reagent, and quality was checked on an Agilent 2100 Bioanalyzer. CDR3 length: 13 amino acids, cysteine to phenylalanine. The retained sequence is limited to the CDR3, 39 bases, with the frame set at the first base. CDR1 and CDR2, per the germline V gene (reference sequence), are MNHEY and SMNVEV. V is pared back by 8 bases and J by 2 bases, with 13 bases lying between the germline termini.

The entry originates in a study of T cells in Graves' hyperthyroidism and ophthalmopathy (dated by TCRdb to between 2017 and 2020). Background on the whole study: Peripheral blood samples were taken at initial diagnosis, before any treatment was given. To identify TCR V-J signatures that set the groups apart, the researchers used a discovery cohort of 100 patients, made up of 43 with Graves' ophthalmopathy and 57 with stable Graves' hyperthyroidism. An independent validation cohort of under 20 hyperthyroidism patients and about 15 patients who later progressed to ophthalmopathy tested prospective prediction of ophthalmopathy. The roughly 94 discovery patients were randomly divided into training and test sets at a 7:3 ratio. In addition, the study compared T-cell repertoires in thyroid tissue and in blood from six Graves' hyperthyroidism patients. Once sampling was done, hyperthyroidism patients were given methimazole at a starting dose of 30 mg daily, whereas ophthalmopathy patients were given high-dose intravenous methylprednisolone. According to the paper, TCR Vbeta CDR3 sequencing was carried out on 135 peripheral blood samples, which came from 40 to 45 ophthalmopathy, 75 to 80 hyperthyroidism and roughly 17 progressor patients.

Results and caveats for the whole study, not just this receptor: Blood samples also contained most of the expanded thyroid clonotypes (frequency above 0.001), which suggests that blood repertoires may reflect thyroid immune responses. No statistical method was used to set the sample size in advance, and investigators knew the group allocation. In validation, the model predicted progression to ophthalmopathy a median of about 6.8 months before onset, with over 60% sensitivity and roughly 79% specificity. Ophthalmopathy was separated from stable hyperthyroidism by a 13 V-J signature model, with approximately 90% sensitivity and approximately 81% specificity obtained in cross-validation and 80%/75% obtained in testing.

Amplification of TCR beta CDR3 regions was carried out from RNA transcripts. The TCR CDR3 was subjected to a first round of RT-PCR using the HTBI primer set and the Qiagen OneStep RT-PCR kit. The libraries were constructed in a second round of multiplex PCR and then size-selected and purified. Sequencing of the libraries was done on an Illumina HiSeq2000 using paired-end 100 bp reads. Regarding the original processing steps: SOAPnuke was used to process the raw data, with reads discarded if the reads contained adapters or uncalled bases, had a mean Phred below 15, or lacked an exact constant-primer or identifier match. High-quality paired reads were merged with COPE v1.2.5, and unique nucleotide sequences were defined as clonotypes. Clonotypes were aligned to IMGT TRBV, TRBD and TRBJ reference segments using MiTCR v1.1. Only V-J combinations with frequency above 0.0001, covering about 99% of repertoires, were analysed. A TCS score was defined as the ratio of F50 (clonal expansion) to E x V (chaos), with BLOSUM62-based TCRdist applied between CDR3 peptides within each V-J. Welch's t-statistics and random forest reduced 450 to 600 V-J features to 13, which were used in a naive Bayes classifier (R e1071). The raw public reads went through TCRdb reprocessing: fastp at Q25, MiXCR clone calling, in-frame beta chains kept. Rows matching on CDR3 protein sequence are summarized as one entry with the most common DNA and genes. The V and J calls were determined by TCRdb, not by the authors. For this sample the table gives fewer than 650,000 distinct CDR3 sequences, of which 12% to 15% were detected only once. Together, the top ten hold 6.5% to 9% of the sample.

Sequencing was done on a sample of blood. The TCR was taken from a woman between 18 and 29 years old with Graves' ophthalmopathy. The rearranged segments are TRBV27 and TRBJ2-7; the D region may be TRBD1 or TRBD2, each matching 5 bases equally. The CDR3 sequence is CASGIRGPYEQYF. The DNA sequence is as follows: TGTGCCAGCGGAATACGGGGCCCCTACGAGCAGTACTTC.